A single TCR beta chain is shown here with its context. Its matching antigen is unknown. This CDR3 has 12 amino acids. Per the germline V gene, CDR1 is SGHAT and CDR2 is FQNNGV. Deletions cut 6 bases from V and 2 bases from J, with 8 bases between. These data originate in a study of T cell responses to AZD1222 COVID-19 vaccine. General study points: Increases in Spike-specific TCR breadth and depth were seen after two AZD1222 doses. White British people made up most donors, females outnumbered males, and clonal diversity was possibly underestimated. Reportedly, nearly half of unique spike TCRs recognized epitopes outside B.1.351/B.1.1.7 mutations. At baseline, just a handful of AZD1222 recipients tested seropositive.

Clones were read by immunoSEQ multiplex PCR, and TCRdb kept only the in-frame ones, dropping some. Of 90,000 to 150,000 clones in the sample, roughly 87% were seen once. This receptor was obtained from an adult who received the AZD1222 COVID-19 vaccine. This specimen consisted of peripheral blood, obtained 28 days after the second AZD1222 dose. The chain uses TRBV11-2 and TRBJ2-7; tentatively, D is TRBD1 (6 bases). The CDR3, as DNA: TGTGCCAGCAGACAGGGAGCCTACGAGCAGTACTTC. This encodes CASRQGAYEQYF.